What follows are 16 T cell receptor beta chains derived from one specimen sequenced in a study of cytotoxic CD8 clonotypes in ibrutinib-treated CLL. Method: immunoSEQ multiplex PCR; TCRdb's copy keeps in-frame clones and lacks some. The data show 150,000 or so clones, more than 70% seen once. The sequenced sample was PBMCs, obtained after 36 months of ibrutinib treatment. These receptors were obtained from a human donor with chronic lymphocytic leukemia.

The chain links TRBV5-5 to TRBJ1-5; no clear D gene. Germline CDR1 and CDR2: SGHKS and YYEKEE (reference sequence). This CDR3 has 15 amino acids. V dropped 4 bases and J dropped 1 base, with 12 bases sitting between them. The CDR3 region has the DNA TGTGCCAGCAGCCCATTACCCTCCAGCAATCAGCCCCAGCATTTT. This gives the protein CASSPLPSSNQPQHF. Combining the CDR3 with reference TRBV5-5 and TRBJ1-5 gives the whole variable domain DAGVTQSPTHLIKTRGQQVTLRCSPISGHKSVSWYQQVLGQGPQFIFQYYEKEERGRGNFPDRFSARQFPNYSSELNVNALLLGDSALYLCASSPLPSSNQPQHFGDGTRLSIL.

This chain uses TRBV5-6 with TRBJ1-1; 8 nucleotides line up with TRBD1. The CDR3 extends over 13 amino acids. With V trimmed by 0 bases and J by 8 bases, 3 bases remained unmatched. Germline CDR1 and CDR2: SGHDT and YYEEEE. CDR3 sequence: CASSLGDRTEAFF. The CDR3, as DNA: TGTGCCAGCAGCTTGGGGGACAGGACCGAAGCTTTCTTT.

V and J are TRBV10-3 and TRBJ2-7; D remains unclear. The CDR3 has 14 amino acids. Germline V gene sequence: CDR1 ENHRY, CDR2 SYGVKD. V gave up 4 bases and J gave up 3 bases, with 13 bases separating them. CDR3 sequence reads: CAISAELGGYEQYF. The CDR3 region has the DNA TGTGCCATCAGTGCGGAGCTTGGCGGCTACGAGCAGTACTTC.

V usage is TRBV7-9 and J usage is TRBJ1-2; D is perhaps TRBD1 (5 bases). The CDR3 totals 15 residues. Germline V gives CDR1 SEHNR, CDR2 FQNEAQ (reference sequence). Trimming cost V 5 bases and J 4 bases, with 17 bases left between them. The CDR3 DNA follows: TGTGCCAGCAGCCCGGGACTGATGAGCGTCTATGGCTACACCTTC. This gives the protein CASSPGLMSVYGYTF.

The CDR3 is CASSIQGSYNEQFF. The CDR3, as DNA: TGCGCCAGCAGCATCCAGGGTTCCTACAATGAGCAGTTCTTC. The chain recombines TRBV5-1 with TRBJ2-1, with D maybe TRBD1 (5 bases). CDR1 SGHRS and CDR2 YFSETQ come from the germline V gene. Trimming removed 4 bases at V and 1 base at J, with 9 bases between. This CDR3 has 14 residues. Variable domain in full (rest from reference TRBV5-1 and TRBJ2-1): KAGVTQTPRYLIKTRGQQVTLSCSPISGHRSVSWYQQTPGQGLQFLFEYFSETQRNKGNFPGRFSGRQFSNSRSEMNVSTLELGDSALYLCASSIQGSYNEQFFGPGTRLTVL.

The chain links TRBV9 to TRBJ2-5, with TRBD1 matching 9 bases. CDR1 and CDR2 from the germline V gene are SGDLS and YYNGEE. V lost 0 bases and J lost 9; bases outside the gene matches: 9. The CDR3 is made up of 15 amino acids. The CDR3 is CASSVAGQGIGAQYF. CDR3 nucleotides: TGTGCCAGCAGCGTAGCGGGACAGGGTATTGGGGCCCAGTACTTC.

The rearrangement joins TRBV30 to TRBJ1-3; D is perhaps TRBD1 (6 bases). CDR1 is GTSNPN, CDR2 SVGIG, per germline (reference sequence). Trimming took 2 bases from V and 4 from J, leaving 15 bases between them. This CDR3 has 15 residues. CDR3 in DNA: TGTGCCTGGAGTAATCGTTGGGACACCGGAAACACCATATATTTT. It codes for CAWSNRWDTGNTIYF.

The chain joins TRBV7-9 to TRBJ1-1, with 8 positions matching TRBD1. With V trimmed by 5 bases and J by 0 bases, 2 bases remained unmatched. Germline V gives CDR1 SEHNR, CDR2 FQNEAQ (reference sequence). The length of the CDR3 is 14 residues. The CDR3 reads CASSDRGLNTEAFF. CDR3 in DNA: TGTGCCAGCAGCGACAGGGGATTGAACACTGAAGCTTTCTTT.

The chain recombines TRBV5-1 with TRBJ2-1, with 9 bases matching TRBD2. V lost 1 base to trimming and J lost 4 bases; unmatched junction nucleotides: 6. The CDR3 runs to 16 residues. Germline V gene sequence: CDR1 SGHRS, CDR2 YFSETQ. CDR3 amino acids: CASSLLAGVGYNEQFF. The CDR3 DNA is TGCGCCAGCAGCTTGTTAGCGGGAGTAGGATACAATGAGCAGTTCTTC.

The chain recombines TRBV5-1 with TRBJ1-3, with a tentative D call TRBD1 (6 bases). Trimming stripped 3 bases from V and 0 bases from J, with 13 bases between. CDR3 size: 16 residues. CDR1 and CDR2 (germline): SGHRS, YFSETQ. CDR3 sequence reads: CASSSGQPGSGNTIYF. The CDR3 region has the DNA TGCGCCAGCAGCTCAGGACAGCCAGGCTCTGGAAACACCATATATTTT.

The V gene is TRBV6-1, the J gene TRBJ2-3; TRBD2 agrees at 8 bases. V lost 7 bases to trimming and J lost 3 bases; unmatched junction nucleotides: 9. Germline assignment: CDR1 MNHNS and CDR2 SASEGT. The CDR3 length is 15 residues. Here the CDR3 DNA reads TGTGCCAGCACCTTGGGTAGCGGGGAAACAGATACGCAGTATTTT. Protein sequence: CASTLGSGETDTQYF.

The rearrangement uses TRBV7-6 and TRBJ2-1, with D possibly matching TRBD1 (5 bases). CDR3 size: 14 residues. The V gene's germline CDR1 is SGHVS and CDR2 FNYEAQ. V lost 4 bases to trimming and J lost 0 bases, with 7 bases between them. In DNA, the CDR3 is TGTGCCAGCAGCTCCGACAGCTCCTACAATGAGCAGTTCTTC. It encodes CASSSDSSYNEQFF.

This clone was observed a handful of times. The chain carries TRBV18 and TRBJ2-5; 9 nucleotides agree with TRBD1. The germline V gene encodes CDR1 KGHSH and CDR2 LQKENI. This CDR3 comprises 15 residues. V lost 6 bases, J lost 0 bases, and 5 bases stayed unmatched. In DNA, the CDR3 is TGTGCCAGCTCGAGACAGGGGGTGTACCAAGAGACCCAGTACTTC. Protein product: CASSRQGVYQETQYF.

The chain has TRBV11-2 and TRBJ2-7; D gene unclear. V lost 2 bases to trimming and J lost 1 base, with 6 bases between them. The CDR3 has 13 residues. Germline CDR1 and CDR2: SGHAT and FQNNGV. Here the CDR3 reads CASSLTDSYEQYF. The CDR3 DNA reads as TGTGCCAGCAGCTTAACGGATTCCTACGAGCAGTACTTC.

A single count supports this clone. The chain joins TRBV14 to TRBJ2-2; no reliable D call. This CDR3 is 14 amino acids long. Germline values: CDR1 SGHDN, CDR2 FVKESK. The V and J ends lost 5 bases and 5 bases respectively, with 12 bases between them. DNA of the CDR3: TGTGCCAGCAGCGAGCGAGGAGAGACCGGGGAGCTGTTTTTT. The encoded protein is CASSERGETGELFF.

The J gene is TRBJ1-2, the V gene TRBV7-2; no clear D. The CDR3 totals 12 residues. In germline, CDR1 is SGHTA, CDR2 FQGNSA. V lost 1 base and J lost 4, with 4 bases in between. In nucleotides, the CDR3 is TGTGCCAGCAGCTTAGTGTTCTATGGCTACACCTTC. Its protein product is CASSLVFYGYTF.